What follows describes a single TCR beta chain. The CDR3 extends over 14 amino acids. Germline lookup yields CDR1 SQVTM and CDR2 ANQGSEA. The V and J ends lost 3 bases and 5 bases, in that order; junction bases with no gene match: 5. The sample originates from a study of blood T cell repertoires in COVID-19. Under the authors' procedure: Reference gene primer amplification in the assay estimated nucleated cell counts. The table came from immunoSEQ multiplex PCR; TCRdb's copy has only in-frame clones and leaves some out. The V and J calls and clone size are taken from that table; D and trimming were inferred from the DNA. This table has approximately 56,000 clones, around 80% appearing once.

The rearrangement links TRBV29-1 to TRBJ1-2; 11 nucleotides line up with TRBD1. This clonotype was sampled from a woman aged 80 or older with acute or convalescent COVID-19. Sequenced input: peripheral blood. For the CDR3, the DNA is TGCAGCGTTGATGGACAGGGGGCGGAGTATGGCTACACCTTC. This codes for CSVDGQGAEYGYTF.